This TCR beta chain was found in a study of blood T cells in healthy people across ages. Germline CDR1 MGHRA, CDR2 YSYEKL. The J segment lost 4 bases and the V segment lost 0 bases, leaving 3 bases of the junction unmatched. This CDR3 comprises 17 residues. Every donor provided roughly 10 milliliters of peripheral blood. Through a sample-barcoded 5' primer and a J-beta primer mix, a second PCR was run for roughly 6 to 12 cycles. One entry per CDR3 protein, called by TCRdb with MiXCR from the 5' RACE reads. Of 1.5 million to 2 million distinct CDR3 sequences in the sample, approximately 32% were seen once.

The sequencing input was blood. This sequence was found in a woman in her twenties or thirties in good health. The genes are TRBV4-1 and TRBJ2-1; TRBD2 matches 13 bases. CDR3 DNA: TGCGCCAGCAGCCAAGACGGGACTAGCGGGGCTTACAATGAGCAGTTCTTC. Its protein is CASSQDGTSGAYNEQFF.